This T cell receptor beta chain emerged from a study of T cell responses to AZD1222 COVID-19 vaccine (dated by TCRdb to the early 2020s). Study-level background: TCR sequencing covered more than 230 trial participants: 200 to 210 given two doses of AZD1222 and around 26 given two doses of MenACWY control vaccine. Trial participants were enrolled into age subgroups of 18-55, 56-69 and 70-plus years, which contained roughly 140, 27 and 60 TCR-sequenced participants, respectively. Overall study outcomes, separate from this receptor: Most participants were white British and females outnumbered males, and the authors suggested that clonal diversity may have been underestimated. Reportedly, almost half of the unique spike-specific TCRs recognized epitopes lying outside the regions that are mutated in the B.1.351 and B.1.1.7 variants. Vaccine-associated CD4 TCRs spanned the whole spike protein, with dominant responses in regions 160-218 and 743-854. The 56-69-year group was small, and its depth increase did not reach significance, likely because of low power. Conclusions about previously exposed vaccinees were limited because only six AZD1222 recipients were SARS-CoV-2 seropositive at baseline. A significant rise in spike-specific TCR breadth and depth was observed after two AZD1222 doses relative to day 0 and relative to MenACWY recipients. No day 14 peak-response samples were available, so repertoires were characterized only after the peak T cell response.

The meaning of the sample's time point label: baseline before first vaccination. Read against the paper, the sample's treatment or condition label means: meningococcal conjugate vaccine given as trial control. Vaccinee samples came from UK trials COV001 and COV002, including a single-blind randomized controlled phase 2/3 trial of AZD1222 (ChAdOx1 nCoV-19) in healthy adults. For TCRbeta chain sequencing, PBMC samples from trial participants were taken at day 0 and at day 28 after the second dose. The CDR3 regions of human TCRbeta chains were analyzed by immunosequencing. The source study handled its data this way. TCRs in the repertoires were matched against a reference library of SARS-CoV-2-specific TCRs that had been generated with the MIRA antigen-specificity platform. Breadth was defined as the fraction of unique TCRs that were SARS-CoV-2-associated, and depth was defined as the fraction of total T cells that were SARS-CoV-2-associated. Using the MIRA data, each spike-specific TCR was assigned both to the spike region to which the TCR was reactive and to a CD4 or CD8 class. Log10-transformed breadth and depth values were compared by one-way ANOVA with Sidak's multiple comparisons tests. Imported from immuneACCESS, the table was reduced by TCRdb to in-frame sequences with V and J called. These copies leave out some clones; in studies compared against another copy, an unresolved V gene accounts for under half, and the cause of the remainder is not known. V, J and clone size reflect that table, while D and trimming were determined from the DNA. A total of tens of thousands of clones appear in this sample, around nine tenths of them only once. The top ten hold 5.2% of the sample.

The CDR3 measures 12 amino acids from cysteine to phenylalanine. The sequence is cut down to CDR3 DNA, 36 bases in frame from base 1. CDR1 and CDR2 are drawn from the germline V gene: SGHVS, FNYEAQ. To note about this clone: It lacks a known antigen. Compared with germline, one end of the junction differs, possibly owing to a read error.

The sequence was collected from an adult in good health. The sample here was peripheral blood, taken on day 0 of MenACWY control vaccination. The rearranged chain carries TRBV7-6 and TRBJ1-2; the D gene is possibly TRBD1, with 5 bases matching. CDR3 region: CAGSRGVYCYTF. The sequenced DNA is TGTGCCGGTTCGAGGGGCGTCTATTGCTACACCTTC.